This T cell receptor (beta chain) was profiled in a study of OX40 agonist ivuxolimab in advanced cancers. Study-wide results and limits: At 0.1 to 3.0 mg/kg, clonal expansion of CD4+ and CD8+ blood T cells had occurred by week 6.

The repertoire was sequenced with immunoSEQ multiplex PCR; TCRdb's copy has only in-frame clones and lacks some. In the table there are over 10,000 clones, 65% to 80% of which are singletons. The V gene's germline CDR1 is MNHEY and CDR2 SMNVEV (reference sequence). This CDR3 has 11 residues. Trimming cost V 11 bases and J 3 bases, with 7 bases left between them. A note on this clone: Antigen: not known.

The sequencing used CD4+ or CD8+ T cells sorted from blood, collected in a trial of the OX40 agonist ivuxolimab. The chain couples TRBV27 to TRBJ1-4; D uncertain. The sequence came from an adult with an advanced solid tumor such as melanoma, head and neck, liver or kidney cancer. The CDR3 bases are TGTGCCGTGCAAGCTAATGAAAAACTGTTTTTT. It yields the protein CAVQANEKLFF. Full variable domain (rest looked up from reference TRBV27 and TRBJ1-4): EAQVTQNPRYLITVTGKKLTVTCSQNMNHEYMSWYRQDPGLGLRQIYYSMNVEVTDKGDVPEGYKVSRKEKRNFPLILESPSPNQTSLYFCAVQANEKLFFGSGTQLSVL.